The 29 T cell receptor beta chains given below trace back to one sample, sequenced in a study of tumor-infiltrating lymphocytes in primary liver carcinoma. From around 520 ng of total RNA, TCR beta-specific cDNA was reverse-transcribed using a constant-region primer. Slightly modified ARM-PCR served as the procedure for the TCR beta libraries. These libraries came from three rounds of nested multiplex PCR. Rounds one and two of PCR, each of around 9 cycles, were primed with TRBV1-TRBV30 forward primers and a C-beta reverse primer. MiXCR, applied by TCRdb to the multiplex PCR reads, yields one record per CDR3 protein. The sample yields 330,000 or so distinct CDR3 sequences, less than 75% seen once. The source of the blood RNA was unsorted whole blood, and germline DNA was extracted as well. Sequenced material: peripheral blood. The source of these receptors is a man between 35 and 55 years old with primary liver carcinoma and hepatitis B virus infection.

There are a few counts of this clonotype. The rearrangement links TRBV30 to TRBJ1-5; tentatively, D is TRBD1 (5 bases). This CDR3 is built from 18 residues. Germline CDR1 is GTSNPN and CDR2 is SVGIG (reference sequence). V was clipped by 0 bases and J by 2 bases, with 20 bases between them. The CDR3 nucleotides read TGTGCCTGGAGTGTAGGGGTTAGTTCGGACATCGGCAATCAGCCCCAGCATTTT. Protein: CAWSVGVSSDIGNQPQHF.

This clonotype was counted ten times or more. The chain joins TRBV4-3 to TRBJ2-1; 7 positions agree with TRBD2. The CDR3 runs 16 residues. The germline gives CDR1 LGHNA, CDR2 YSLEER. V trimming: 0 bases; J trimming: 8 bases; junction bases outside the gene matches: 10. CDR3 DNA: TGCGCCAGCAGCCAAGAACCGGGACTAACAGGCCATGAGCAGTTCTTC. Protein sequence: CASSQEPGLTGHEQFF.

On this clonotype: With a much larger clone just one base away, this may be a read error. This CDR3 fails to terminate in the conserved phenylalanine or tryptophan, so it likely reflects a read error. The chain has TRBV6-1 and TRBJ1-1; perhaps TRBD1 as D (6 bases). Trimming removed 2 bases at V and 10 bases at J, with 20 bases between. The CDR3 runs to 15 residues. Germline-derived CDR1 and CDR2 are MNHNS and SASEGT. CDR3: CASSETLQGTIVAFL. The CDR3 DNA is TGTGCCAGCAGTGAAACGCTCCAGGGGACGATAGTAGCTTTCCTT.

For this clonotype: One end of the junction is discordant with germline, which a read error may explain. DNA for the CDR3: TGTGCCAGCAGCTTAGTGTCCGGACAGGGGTACAATGAGCAGCTCTTC. Translated, it gives CASSLVSGQGYNEQLF. The gene calls are TRBV11-2 and TRBJ2-1; 9 nucleotides match TRBD1. The CDR3 has 16 residues. Looked up from germline, CDR1 is SGHAT and CDR2 is FQNNGV.

A remark on this clonotype: One base away lies a much larger clone, so this may be a sequencing read error. The rearrangement links TRBV14 to TRBJ2-5; TRBD1 aligns across 10 bases. Per the germline V gene, CDR1 is SGHDN and CDR2 is FVKESK. The CDR3 length is 17 residues. CDR3 DNA sequence: TGTGCCAACAGCCCGACCACGGGACAGGGGACGGGAGAGACCCAGTACTTC. The encoded protein is CANSPTTGQGTGETQYF.

The V gene is TRBV6-6, the J gene TRBJ2-1, with D uncertain. The ends were cut back, 6 bases at V and 8 bases at J, with 8 bases in the middle. Germline V gene data show CDR1 as MNHNY and CDR2 as SVGAGI (reference sequence). The CDR3 spans 11 residues. CDR3 in DNA: TGTGCCAGCAGGCGTACCGATGAGCAGTTCTTC. Its protein is CASRRTDEQFF.

J is TRBJ2-7 and V is TRBV14; TRBD2 agrees at 8 bases. J lost 3 bases, V lost 5 bases, and 6 bases had no gene match. Germline-derived CDR1 and CDR2 are SGHDN and FVKESK. The CDR3 has 14 amino acids. CDR3 coding DNA: TGTGCCAGCAGCAAAGCGGGGGAGGGCTACGAGCAGTACTTC. Its translation is CASSKAGEGYEQYF.

On this clonotype: Possible read error: a much larger clone is one base away. The V call is TRBV6-6, the J call TRBJ2-5, with D perhaps matching TRBD1 (6 bases). Germline-derived CDR1 and CDR2 are MNHNY and SVGAGI (reference sequence). This CDR3 comprises 15 residues. CDR3 sequence (DNA): TGTGCCAGCAGTTCGCACTTTGGGGGCCAAGAGACCCACTACTTC. This translates into CASSSHFGGQETHYF.

V gene TRBV11-2 combines with J gene TRBJ2-7; tentative D call: TRBD1 (6 bases). The germline CDR1 and CDR2 sequences are SGHAT and FQNNGV. V was trimmed by 8 bases and J by 7 bases, leaving 27 bases between them. The CDR3 consists of 16 residues. CDR3 bases: TGTGCCAGCGGCGCCCAAACCGGGACACGGGCAGGAGAGCAGTACTTC. It is translated as CASGAQTGTRAGEQYF.

Notes on this clonotype: A much bigger clone sits one base away, suggesting this may be a read error. The V call is TRBV6-1, the J call TRBJ2-3, with D maybe TRBD1 (5 bases). Germline V gene data show CDR1 as MNHNS and CDR2 as SASEGT. This CDR3 has 13 residues. This CDR3 is CPSSEDGAGTQYF. In DNA, the CDR3 is TGTCCCAGCAGTGAAGATGGGGCTGGCACGCAGTATTTT.

The V call is TRBV7-9, the J call TRBJ2-1; TRBD1 is a possible D gene (6 bases). Germline V gene sequence: CDR1 SEHNR, CDR2 FQNEAQ (reference sequence). V lost 2 bases and J lost 5, with 16 bases in between. This CDR3 is built from 16 residues. The CDR3 here is CASSLSTGYTHNEQFF. The CDR3 DNA reads TGTGCCAGCAGCTTATCTACAGGGTATACCCACAATGAGCAGTTCTTC.

The sample holds one count of this clonotype. The junction departs from the called germline gene at one end, perhaps through a read error. The rearrangement uses TRBV29-1 and TRBJ1-3, with D uncertain. The CDR3 has 14 amino acids. CDR1 is SQVTM, CDR2 ANQGSEA, per germline. The CDR3 reads CSVEGSSFGDTIYF. CDR3 nucleotide sequence: TGCAGCGTTGAGGGGTCAAGCTTTGGAGACACCATATATTTT.

This clonotype was observed a few times. This sequence joins TRBV9 and TRBJ1-3; D is perhaps TRBD1 (6 bases). The CDR3 has 16 residues. Per the germline V gene, CDR1 is SGDLS and CDR2 is YYNGEE. Trimming took off 2 bases at V and 2 bases at J, with 14 bases between the two ends. The CDR3 reads CASSVEARGAGNTIYF. CDR3 in DNA: TGTGCCAGCAGCGTTGAAGCCAGGGGTGCTGGAAACACCATATATTTT.

This clonotype turned up a few times. The chain uses TRBV10-3 and TRBJ1-1; perhaps TRBD1 as D (5 bases). The CDR3 spans 13 residues. Germline V lookup: CDR1 ENHRY, CDR2 SYGVKD. V was trimmed by 10 bases and J by 1 base, leaving 13 bases between them. CDR3 region: CATSRTQNTEAFF. CDR3 in DNA: TGTGCCACCAGCCGGACACAGAACACTGAAGCTTTCTTT.

In the case of this clonotype: The CDR3 ends on some other residue instead of the conserved phenylalanine or tryptophan, so this is likely a read error. The chain couples TRBV11-2 to TRBJ1-1; D not resolved. The CDR3 totals 14 residues. Germline CDR1 SGHAT, CDR2 FQNNGV. In DNA, the CDR3 is TGTGCCAGCCGCTTAGGATTGGGGTGGACTGAAGCTTTCCTT. Translation: CASRLGLGWTEAFL.

To note about this clonotype: The CDR3 carries no conserved terminal phenylalanine or tryptophan, so it likely arises from a read error. The rearrangement joins TRBV30 to TRBJ2-1; D gene uncertain. The CDR3 is 11 amino acids. Trimming left V 4 bases short and J 10 bases short, with 11 bases between. Per germline, CDR1 GTSNPN and CDR2 SVGIG (reference sequence). The DNA for the CDR3 is TGTGCCTGGACTCCCGGTCGGGAGCAGTTCTCC. This sequence encodes CAWTPGREQFS.

On this clonotype itself: A much larger clone differs from this one at a single base, so this may be a read error. The chain uses TRBV11-2 and TRBJ2-1; D perhaps matches TRBD1 (5 bases). CDR1 is SGHAT and CDR2 is FQNNGV in the germline V gene. CDR3 size: 12 residues. CDR3 sequence reads: CARSLGVYEQFF. CDR3 nucleotides: TGTGCCCGCAGCTTAGGGGTATATGAGCAGTTCTTC. The full variable domain, with the rest looked up from reference TRBV11-2 and TRBJ2-1, is EAGVAQSPRYKIIEKRQSVAFWCNPISGHATLYWYQQILGQGPKLLIQFQNNGVVDDSQLPKDRFSAERLKGVDSTLKIQPAKLEDSAVYLCARSLGVYEQFFGPGTRLTVL.

The CDR3 DNA reads TGTGCCAGCAGTGAAGTCAAATGGGGACTAGCGGGAGGGCCGTTGCAAGAGACCCAGTACTTC. Protein: CASSEVKWGLAGGPLQETQYF. The chain uses TRBV6-1 and TRBJ2-5; TRBD2 aligns across 16 bases. CDR3 length: 21 amino acids. CDR1 MNHNS and CDR2 SASEGT come from the germline V gene. J lost 2 bases, V lost 1 base, and 13 bases had no gene match.

The V gene is TRBV29-1, the J gene TRBJ1-2; D may be TRBD1 (5 bases). The length of the CDR3 is 12 residues. With 8 bases removed from V and 5 bases from J, the gap between germline ends came to 15 bases. Germline loops: CDR1 SQVTM, CDR2 ANQGSEA. CDR3 region: CSLWTCHYGYTF. CDR3 DNA: TGCAGCCTATGGACATGCCATTATGGCTACACCTTC.

Of note for this clonotype: The conserved closing phenylalanine or tryptophan is absent in this CDR3, likely reflecting a read error. The chain has TRBV30 and TRBJ1-1, with D hard to call. Germline assignment: CDR1 GTSNPN and CDR2 SVGIG (reference sequence). This CDR3 region has 13 residues. V was clipped by 4 bases and J by 0 bases, with 9 bases between them. The CDR3 coding sequence is TGTGCCTGGACAGAACACATGAACACTGAAGCTTTCTTA. This sequence encodes CAWTEHMNTEAFL.

With respect to this clonotype: An end of the junction does not agree with germline; a read error may underlie this. The DNA for the CDR3 is TGTGCCACCAGCTTAGTTTTTAGCGGGTCATCAGATACGCAGTATTTT. It translates to CATSLVFSGSSDTQYF. The genes are TRBV11-2 and TRBJ2-3; 7 positions agree with TRBD2. CDR3 size: 16 residues. CDR1 and CDR2 from the germline V gene are SGHAT and FQNNGV. Using reference TRBV11-2 and TRBJ2-3 for the parts outside the CDR3, the full variable domain is EAGVAQSPRYKIIEKRQSVAFWCNPISGHATLYWYQQILGQGPKLLIQFQNNGVVDDSQLPKDRFSAERLKGVDSTLKIQPAKLEDSAVYLCATSLVFSGSSDTQYFGPGTRLTVL.

Turning to this clonotype: The conserved phenylalanine or tryptophan is not found at the CDR3 terminus, so this likely reflects a read error. The V call is TRBV4-1, the J call TRBJ2-2; no reliable D call. The germline gives CDR1 MGHRA, CDR2 YSYEKL. The V gene lost 4 bases and the J gene lost 7 bases, with 10 bases spanning the gap. The CDR3 loop spans 13 amino acids. In DNA form, the CDR3 reads TGCGCCAGCAGCCTAGGCGCTCGCGGGGAGCTGTTTTCT. This translates into CASSLGARGELFS.

This clonotype was seen only once. The CDR3 does not end in the conserved phenylalanine or tryptophan, so this is likely a read error. V is TRBV11-2 and J is TRBJ2-1, with 7 bases fitting TRBD2. CDR1 is SGHAT, CDR2 FQNNGV, per germline. J lost 7 bases, V lost 4 bases, and 16 bases had no gene match. The CDR3 totals 17 residues. The CDR3 DNA sequence: TGTGCCAGCAGCTCATCGACTCATACTCGAGCGGGAAATGAGCAGTTCTTA. It is translated as CASSSSTHTRAGNEQFL.

This clonotype was observed many times. CDR3 amino acids: CASSLWPQKEKLFF. CDR3 bases: TGTGCCAGCAGTCTATGGCCACAAAAAGAAAAACTGTTTTTT. The chain joins TRBV12-3 or TRBV12-4 to TRBJ1-4, with D uncertain. V dropped 5 bases and J dropped 8 bases, with 15 bases sitting between them. CDR3 size: 14 residues.

Worth noting for this clonotype: A clone one base away is much larger, so this may be a read error. The chain combines TRBV6-1 with TRBJ1-2; D uncertain. Per the germline V gene, CDR1 is MNHNS and CDR2 is SASEGT. Trimming stripped 8 bases from V and 2 bases from J, with 9 bases between. This CDR3 has 12 amino acids. The CDR3 region is CASGDINYGYTF. The CDR3 coding sequence is TGTGCCAGCGGCGACATAAACTATGGCTACACCTTC.

In this sample, this clonotype turned up many times. The chain has TRBV6-5 and TRBJ1-1; 8 bases are shared with TRBD1. V gave up 6 bases and J gave up 0 bases; unmatched junction bases: 6. In germline, CDR1 is MNHEY, CDR2 SVGAGI. This CDR3 has 15 residues. CDR3 in DNA: TGTGCCAGCAGACTACAGGGGGAAATGAACACTGAAGCTTTCTTT. Amino acid sequence: CASRLQGEMNTEAFF.

This clonotype turned up a few times. A much larger clonotype is one base distant, so this may be a read error. The chain carries TRBV6-1 and TRBJ1-5, with D possibly TRBD1 on 6 matching bases. This CDR3 contains 13 residues. Looked up from germline, CDR1 is MNHNS and CDR2 is SASEGT. Trimming cost V 5 bases and J 6 bases, with 11 bases left between them. CDR3 protein: CASSSGDGQPQHF. The CDR3 DNA reads TGTGCCAGCAGTTCAGGGGACGGTCAGCCCCAGCATTTT.

In the case of this clonotype: The junction shows a germline mismatch at one end, possibly a read error. The chain uses TRBV11-1 and TRBJ2-2, with 7 nucleotides matching TRBD2. CDR3 length equals 16 residues. Germline CDR1 is SGHAT and CDR2 is FQDESV (reference sequence). CDR3 sequence reads: CASNLTAGVPPGELFF. CDR3 DNA: TGTGCCAGCAACTTAACTGCGGGAGTCCCCCCCGGGGAGCTGTTTTTT. Combining the CDR3 with reference TRBV11-1 and TRBJ2-2 gives the whole variable domain EAEVAQSPRYKITEKSQAVAFWCDPISGHATLYWYRQILGQGPELLVQFQDESVVDDSQLPKDRFSAERLKGVDSTLKIQPAELGDSAMYLCASNLTAGVPPGELFFGEGSRLTVL.

This clonotype was recorded only once. Since a much larger clone is just one base distant, this may be a read error. This rearrangement joins TRBV6-1 to TRBJ2-2, with D possibly TRBD1 on 5 matching bases. CDR3 length: 14 amino acids. Germline V lookup: CDR1 MNHNS, CDR2 SASEGT. The CDR3 loop is CASRRTPNTEELFF. The CDR3 nucleotides are TGTGCCAGCAGACGGACACCGAACACCGAGGAGCTGTTTTTT.